This entry lists 10 T cell receptor beta chains sequenced from one sample in a study of cytomegalovirus exposure and HLA in healthy donors. The PCR had 60 Vbeta and 13 Jbeta primers. This table comes from immunoSEQ multiplex PCR, and its TCRdb copy is limited to in-frame clones, with some not included. The sample contains more than 140,000 clones, 75% to 80% of which appear only once. Sequenced sample: PBMCs. The receptor set was obtained from a male donor in good health and CMV-seronegative.

This clone was observed once. V gene TRBV7-2 combines with J gene TRBJ2-7; 11 bases are shared with TRBD2. Germline assignment: CDR1 SGHTA and CDR2 FQGNSA. This CDR3 contains 15 residues. V shed 2 bases, J shed 3 bases, and the junction held 3 bases outside the gene matches. The CDR3 spells CASSLLAGGFYEQYF. The CDR3, as DNA: TGTGCCAGCAGCTTACTAGCGGGAGGCTTCTACGAGCAGTACTTC.

The V and J genes are TRBV7-9 and TRBJ1-2; D uncertain. Germline V gives CDR1 SEHNR, CDR2 FQNEAQ (reference sequence). The germline V and J ends were trimmed by 1 base and 4 bases, with 10 bases remaining between them. The CDR3 runs 14 residues. The CDR3 spells CASSLETTGYGYTF. The CDR3 DNA follows: TGTGCCAGCAGCTTAGAAACGACGGGCTATGGCTACACCTTC.

The rearrangement uses TRBV7-2 and TRBJ2-3, with TRBD1 matching over 12 bases. CDR3 length: 16 residues. Germline V gene data show CDR1 as SGHTA and CDR2 as FQGNSA. V trimming: 5 bases; J trimming: 4 bases; junction bases outside the gene matches: 7. CDR3 protein: CASSRRDRGRSDTQYF. The CDR3 nucleotides read TGTGCCAGCAGCCGCCGGGACAGGGGGCGATCAGATACGCAGTATTTT.

This clone has just one count. The chain links TRBV5-1 to TRBJ1-1; D unresolved. The CDR3 spans 13 residues. Germline V gives CDR1 SGHRS, CDR2 YFSETQ. The V gene lost 0 bases and the J gene lost 6 bases, with 9 bases spanning the gap. The CDR3 DNA sequence: TGCGCCAGCAGCTTGGCACCCGGGGCTGAAGCTTTCTTT. Translating gives CASSLAPGAEAFF.

The chain is built from TRBV30 and TRBJ1-1; D unresolved. This CDR3 region has 13 residues. The germline V gene encodes CDR1 GTSNPN and CDR2 SVGIG (reference sequence). Trimming left V 0 bases short and J 1 base short, with 6 bases between. The CDR3 DNA follows: TGTGCCTGGAGTGTTCGACAGAACACTGAAGCTTTCTTT. Translated: CAWSVRQNTEAFF.

This chain uses TRBV5-8 with TRBJ2-3; TRBD2 matches at 11 bases. The ends lost 1 base at V and 0 bases at J; junction bases unmatched: 10. The CDR3 has 19 amino acids. Germline CDR1 reads SGHTS; CDR2 reads YDEGEE. The CDR3 coding sequence is TGTGCCAGCAGCTTGCCGACCGGGACTAGCGGAAAAAGCACAGATACGCAGTATTTT. It specifies CASSLPTGTSGKSTDTQYF.

This rearrangement joins TRBV19 to TRBJ2-2; 7 bases match TRBD2. CDR1 is LNHDA and CDR2 is SQIVND in the germline V gene (reference sequence). With V trimmed by 9 bases and J by 0 bases, 4 bases remained unmatched. The CDR3 extends over 14 amino acids. CDR3 nucleotides: TGTGCCAGCTACCGGGGGGCGAACACCGGGGAGCTGTTTTTT. This gives the protein CASYRGANTGELFF.

The DNA of the CDR3 is TGTGCCAGCAGCCAAGGGGTTAGCCCGGGAGTCGATGAGCAGTTCTTC. The encoded protein is CASSQGVSPGVDEQFF. V is TRBV14 and J is TRBJ2-1; D is perhaps TRBD2 (6 bases). The germline V and J ends were trimmed by 1 base and 8 bases, with 18 bases remaining between them. The CDR3 spans 16 residues. The germline V gene encodes CDR1 SGHDN and CDR2 FVKESK.

The V gene is TRBV19, the J gene TRBJ1-2; the D is unclear. This CDR3 has 12 residues. V lost 5 bases to trimming and J lost 3 bases, with 7 bases between them. Germline CDR1 reads LNHDA; CDR2 reads SQIVND (reference sequence). The CDR3 loop is CASSPSDYGYTF. The CDR3 nucleotides read TGTGCCAGTAGTCCGAGCGACTATGGCTACACCTTC. The variable domain in full, with the rest retrieved from reference TRBV19 and TRBJ1-2, is DGGITQSPKYLFRKEGQNVTLSCEQNLNHDAMYWYRQDPGQGLRLIYYSQIVNDFQKGDIAEGYSVSREKKESFPLTVTSAQKNPTAFYLCASSPSDYGYTFGSGTRLTVV.

This sequence joins TRBV28 and TRBJ1-2; D not resolved. This CDR3 comprises 14 residues. Trimming removed 7 bases from V and 5 bases from J, with 17 bases in between. CDR1 is MDHEN, CDR2 SYDVKM, per germline. CDR3 amino acids: CASKQAPWEYGYTF. CDR3 nucleotides: TGTGCCAGCAAGCAAGCGCCGTGGGAGTATGGCTACACCTTC.